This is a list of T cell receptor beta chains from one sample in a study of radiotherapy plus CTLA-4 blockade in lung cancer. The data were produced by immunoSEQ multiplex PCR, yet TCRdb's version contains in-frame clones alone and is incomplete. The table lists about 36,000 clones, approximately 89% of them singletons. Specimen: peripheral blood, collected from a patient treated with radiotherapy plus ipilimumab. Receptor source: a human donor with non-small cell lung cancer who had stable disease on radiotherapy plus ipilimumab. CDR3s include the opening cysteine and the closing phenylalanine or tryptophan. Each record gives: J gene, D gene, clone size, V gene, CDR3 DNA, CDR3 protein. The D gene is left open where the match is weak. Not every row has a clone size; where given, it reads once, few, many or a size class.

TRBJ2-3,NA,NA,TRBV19,TGTGCCAGTAGTATAGTTGCAGGGTCGAGCACAGATACGCAGTATTTT,CASSIVAGSSTDTQYF
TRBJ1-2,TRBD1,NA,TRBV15,TGTGCCACCCTAGAGGCCGGACAGGGGGCAGATGGCTACACCTTC,CATLEAGQGADGYTF
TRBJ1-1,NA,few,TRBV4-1,TGCGCCAGCAGCCACCTTTTTGCTGAAGCTTTCTTT,CASSHLFAEAFF
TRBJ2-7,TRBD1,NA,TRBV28,TGTGCCAGCAGAACGACAGGGACCTACGAGCAGTACTTC,CASRTTGTYEQYF
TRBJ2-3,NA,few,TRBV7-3,TGTGCCAGCAGCCCCAACGGCGGGAGCACAGATACGCAGTATTTT,CASSPNGGSTDTQYF
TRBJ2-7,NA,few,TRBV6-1,TGTGCCAGCAGTGAAAGTAGTTACGAGCAGTACTTC,CASSESSYEQYF
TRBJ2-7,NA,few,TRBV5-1,TGCGCCAGCTCGAGGGGGGGGGAGTACGAGCAGTACTTC,CASSRGGEYEQYF
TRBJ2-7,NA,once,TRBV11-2,TGTGCCAGCAGCCTACCCGGGGTCCACGAGCAGTACTTC,CASSLPGVHEQYF
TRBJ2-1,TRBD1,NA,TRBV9,TGTGCCAGCAGCACCTCCTTCCGGACAGGGGCCGGGAATGAGCAGTTCTTC,CASSTSFRTGAGNEQFF
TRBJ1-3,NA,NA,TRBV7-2,TGTGCCAGCAGTACCTCGGGGGGGTTTGGAAACACCATATATTTT,CASSTSGGFGNTIYF
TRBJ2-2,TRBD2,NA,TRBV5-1,TGCGCCAGCAGCTTGGATCTGCTAGCGGTCACCGGGGAGCTGTTTTTT,CASSLDLLAVTGELFF
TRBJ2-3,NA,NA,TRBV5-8,TGTGCCAGCAGCCGAAGACTAGAATCAAGCACAGATACGCAGTATTTT,CASSRRLESSTDTQYF
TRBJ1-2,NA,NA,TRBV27,TGTGCCAGCAGTTTAGGGGGGGAGGTTGGCTACACCTTC,CASSLGGEVGYTF
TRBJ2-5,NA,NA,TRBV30,TGTGCCTGGAGCGAAGGGAAGGGGGGGTGGGAGACCCAGTACTTC,CAWSEGKGGWETQYF
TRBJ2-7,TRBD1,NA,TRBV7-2,TGTGCCAGCAGCTATCCCCGGGACAGGATCTACGAGCAGTACTTC,CASSYPRDRIYEQYF
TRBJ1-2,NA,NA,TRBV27,TGTGCCAGCAGTTTACCCTGGGGGGAGGCTCTAAGGGCTAACTATGGCTACACCTTC,CASSLPWGEALRANYGYTF
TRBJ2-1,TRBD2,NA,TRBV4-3,TGCGCCAGCAGCCCTAGCGGGAGGGCCTTCTTCCATGAGCAGTTCTTC,CASSPSGRAFFHEQFF
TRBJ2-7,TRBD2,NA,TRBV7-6,TGTGCCAGCAGCTTAACTAGCGGGAGATCTGGGGAGCAGTACTTC,CASSLTSGRSGEQYF
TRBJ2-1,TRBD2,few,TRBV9,TGTGCCAGCAGCGTAGCCGGCGGGAGCTCCTACAATGAGCAGTTCTTC,CASSVAGGSSYNEQFF
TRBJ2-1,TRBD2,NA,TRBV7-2,TGTGCCAGCAGCTTAGCAGCGTCTAGCGGGAACGTATTCAATGAGCAGTTCTTC,CASSLAASSGNVFNEQFF
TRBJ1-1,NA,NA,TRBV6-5,TGTGCCAGCAGTTACTCAAGGAGCAACACTGAAGCTTTCTTT,CASSYSRSNTEAFF
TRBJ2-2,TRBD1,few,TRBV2,TGTGCCAGCATAGGGACAGGGATGTCCGGGGAGCTGTTTTTT,CASIGTGMSGELFF
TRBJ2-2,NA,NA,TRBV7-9,TGTGCCAGCAGCGCTTTAGCGTCTACGAACACCGGGGAGCTGTTTTTT,CASSALASTNTGELFF
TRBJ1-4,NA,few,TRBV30,TGTGCCTGGGGAAGGGGGACACCCCAAGGGGAAAAACTGTTTTTT,CAWGRGTPQGEKLFF
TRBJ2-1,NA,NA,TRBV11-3,TGTGCCAGCAGCTTAGCAGGCGACAATGAGCAGTTCTTC,CASSLAGDNEQFF
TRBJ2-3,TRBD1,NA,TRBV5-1,TGCGCCAGCAGCTCACAGGGGCTTACAGATACGCAGTATTTT,CASSSQGLTDTQYF
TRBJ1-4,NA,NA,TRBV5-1,TGCGCCAGCAGCTTGTCCACAGGGCTTCTTAATGAAAAACTGTTTTTT,CASSLSTGLLNEKLFF
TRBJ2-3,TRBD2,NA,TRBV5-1,TGCGCCAGCAGCCTCGGACTAGCGGAAAGCACAGATACGCAGTATTTT,CASSLGLAESTDTQYF
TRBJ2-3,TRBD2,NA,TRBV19,TGTGCCAGTAGTATAGGGGGAGCGGGAGGAGATACGCAGTATTTT,CASSIGGAGGDTQYF
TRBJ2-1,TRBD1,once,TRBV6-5,TGTGCCAGCAGAGGGACAGGGGGCAACAATGAGCAGTTCTTC,CASRGTGGNNEQFF
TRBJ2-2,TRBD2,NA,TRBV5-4,TGTGCCAGCAGCTTGGTGGCTAGCGGGATGTTTACCGGGGAGCTGTTTTTT,CASSLVASGMFTGELFF
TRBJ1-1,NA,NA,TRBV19,TGTGCCAGTAGTCCTATCCCCGGGACACAAAACACTGAAGCTTTCTTT,CASSPIPGTQNTEAFF
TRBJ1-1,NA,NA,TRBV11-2,TGTGCCAGCAGCTTAGGTGAGATCACTGAAGCTTTCTTT,CASSLGEITEAFF
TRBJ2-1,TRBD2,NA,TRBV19,TGTGCCAGTAGTATAGGGCTAGCGGGGAGCCGCTCCTACAATGAGCAGTTCTTC,CASSIGLAGSRSYNEQFF
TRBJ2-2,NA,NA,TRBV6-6,TGTGCCAGCAGCCGAAACACAATCCGAAACACCGGGGAGCTGTTTTTT,CASSRNTIRNTGELFF
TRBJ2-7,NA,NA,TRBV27,TGTGCCAGCAGTCCGAACACCGGCCTAGTGTACGAGCAGTACTTC,CASSPNTGLVYEQYF
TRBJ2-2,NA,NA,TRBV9,TGTGCCAGCAGCGTCCCCACGGGGGGCGGGACGAACACCGGGGAGCTGTTTTTT,CASSVPTGGGTNTGELFF
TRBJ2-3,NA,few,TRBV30,TGTGCCTGGAGTTCCAGGGGTATCCGCACAGATACGCAGTATTTT,CAWSSRGIRTDTQYF
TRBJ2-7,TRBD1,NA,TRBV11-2,TGTGCCAGCAGCTCGGACAGGGGGTCCTACGAGCAGTACTTC,CASSSDRGSYEQYF
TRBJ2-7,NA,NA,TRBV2,TGTCCAAAGGAGGGGATCTCCTACGAGCAGTACTTC,CPKEGISYEQYF
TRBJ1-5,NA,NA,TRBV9,TGTGCCAGCAATTCATGTGGGGGGGGCAATCAGCCCCAGCATTTT,CASNSCGGGNQPQHF